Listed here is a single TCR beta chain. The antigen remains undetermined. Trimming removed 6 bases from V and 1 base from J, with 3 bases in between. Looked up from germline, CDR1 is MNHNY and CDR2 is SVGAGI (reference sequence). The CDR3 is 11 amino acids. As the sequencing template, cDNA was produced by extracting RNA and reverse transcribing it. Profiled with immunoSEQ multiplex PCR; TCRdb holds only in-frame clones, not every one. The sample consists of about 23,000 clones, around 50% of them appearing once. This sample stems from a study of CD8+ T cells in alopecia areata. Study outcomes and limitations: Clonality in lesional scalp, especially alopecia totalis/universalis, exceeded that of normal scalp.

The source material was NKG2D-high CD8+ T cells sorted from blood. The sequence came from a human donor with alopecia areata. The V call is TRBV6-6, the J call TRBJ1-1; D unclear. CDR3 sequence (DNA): TGTGCCAGCAGCAGGAACACTGAAGCTTTCTTT. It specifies CASSRNTEAFF.